This T cell receptor beta chain is from a study of T cell responses to AZD1222 COVID-19 vaccine. Study-wide findings and caveats: Baseline seropositivity occurred in only a handful of AZD1222 recipients. In all cases, repertoires were sampled only after the peak T cell response. Donors skewed white British and female; clonal diversity was possibly underestimated.

Sequencing was performed with immunoSEQ multiplex PCR; in TCRdb, only in-frame clones are kept and a portion is missing. The sample shows approximately 88,000 clones, roughly nine tenths of them seen only once. Per germline, CDR1 SGHTA and CDR2 FQGNSA. This CDR3 has 12 amino acids. The ends were cut back, 1 base at V and 4 bases at J, with 5 bases in the middle. Remarks on this clone: Its specificity is unknown.

Pooling was applied to second doses at about 4 or about 12 weeks. The chain employs TRBV7-2 and TRBJ2-7; D is perhaps TRBD2 (5 bases). The specimen comprised peripheral blood, sampled 28 days after the second AZD1222 dose. The TCR was taken from an adult who received the AZD1222 COVID-19 vaccine. Here the CDR3 reads CASSLGEYEQYF. The CDR3 nucleotides are TGTGCCAGCAGCTTAGGGGAGTACGAGCAGTACTTC.